This T cell receptor (beta chain) comes out of a study of cytomegalovirus exposure and HLA in healthy donors. Germline loops: CDR1 SGHTA, CDR2 FQGNSA. Trimming took off 4 bases at V and 8 bases at J, with 8 bases between the two ends. The CDR3 length is 11 residues. Amplification used 60 Vbeta primers and 13 Jbeta primers. Profiled with immunoSEQ multiplex PCR; TCRdb holds only in-frame clones, not every one. The data hold 200,000 or so clones, with roughly 80% observed a single time. This sequence was found in a man aged 40-49 years in good health and CMV-seronegative. Sequenced input: PBMCs. The rearrangement joins TRBV7-2 to TRBJ1-2; no clear D gene. The CDR3 nucleotides are TGTGCCAGCAGCTGGCTGCGGGGCTACACCTTC. It is translated as CASSWLRGYTF. Combining the CDR3 with reference TRBV7-2 and TRBJ1-2 gives the whole variable domain GAGVSQSPSNKVTEKGKDVELRCDPISGHTALYWYRQSLGQGLEFLIYFQGNSAPDKSGLPSDRFSAERTGGSVSTLTIQRTQQEDSAVYLCASSWLRGYTFGSGTRLTVV.